This T cell receptor beta chain was sequenced for a study of cytomegalovirus exposure and HLA in healthy donors (dated by TCRdb to 2016 to 2017). Regarding the complete study: In an earlier analysis of roughly 500 of the donors, 276 Gb of sequence data and 117 million unique TCR beta sequences from 150 million to 200 million T cells were reported. Among a few hundred genotyped donors of the cohort, an average of around 240,000 unique TCR beta nucleotide sequences were sequenced per donor, 15% to 20% of them non-productive. Typing coverage varied by locus: about 620-630 donors for A, B, C, DRB1 and DQB1; 522 for DQA1; more than 600 for DPA1; 450 to 480 for DPB1. Of the 300 to 450 genotyped donors, over 70% fell in the genetic ancestry cluster associated with self-reported Caucasian donors. A separate validation cohort of 100 to 150 different subjects was used in addition to the 666-subject first cohort. To study patterns of TCR occurrence, a later analysis re-analyzed previously published TCR beta repertoires from under 750 donors and added high-resolution HLA genotyping. Roughly 5 DR-DQ haplotypes were treated as single units for association and clustering because of strong linkage in the cohort. All discovery cohort repertoires had been generated on a single sequencing platform. A later genetic analysis used genome-wide SNP genotypes for about 55% of the 666 donors, treating that subset as a discovery cohort. Rather than drawing on any new phenotypic data, the later analysis identified candidate immune exposures from TCR beta sequences and the way those sequences occurred across donors. Donor age, sex, ethnicity and CMV serostatus were compiled together with the repertoire data. Class I and class II HLA loci were covered by the typing at four-digit resolution. The study aimed to test whether signatures of past pathogen exposure could be identified by cataloging public T cell receptors. Roughly 310 gigabases of sequencing data and approximately 85 million unique TCR sequences were included in an early release covering over 600 HLA-typed donors. To predict cytomegalovirus infection status, the study brought together high-throughput TCR immunosequencing, statistical association of individual TCRs with disease status, and machine learning. In an earlier analysis of over 550 of the donors, high-throughput TCR beta sequencing was used to judge whether each TCR beta V gene segment behaved as functional or pseudogenic. The study profiled the T cell repertoires of more than 500 subjects by immunosequencing and related them to cytomegalovirus serostatus. General conclusions and limits of the study: Linkage disequilibrium might explain the correlated functional status among segregating V segments, but an unknown experimental factor could not be ruled out. Strong co-occurrence of HLA alleles, especially DR and DQ, made assigning TCR associations to individual alleles difficult. Most CMV-associated TCR beta chains appeared to be HLA-restricted in a later analysis, and the HLA associations seemed to be driven largely by CMV exposure. A total of fewer than 200 TCR beta chains were listed by the study as associated with cytomegalovirus. The classifier was reported to diagnose cytomegalovirus status with high specificity and sensitivity in both the original and validation cohorts. In a later genetic analysis, a missense DCLRE1C variant was associated with V-gene and J-gene trimming of TCR beta chains, and the association was replicated in an independent cohort. A further reported finding was that TCR beta sequences accurately predicted the HLA-A and HLA-B alleles for most subjects in the first cohort. In a later analysis, several top co-occurrence clusters were reported to appear linked to parvovirus B19, influenza, CMV and Epstein-Barr virus. Most TCR sequences were observed very rarely across donors, whereas some public TCRs were present in many individuals. According to a later genetic analysis, donors in an Asian-associated ancestry cluster had fewer N-insertions in productive TCRs than the approximately 710-donor mean. In a later analysis, the rate of TCR association differed among HLA loci, with DRB1 alleles having the most associated TCRs and HLA-C alleles having the fewest. In vitro tests confirmed that a few of the cytomegalovirus-associated TCR beta chains recognize cytomegalovirus antigens. It was suggested by the authors that the approach could potentially be generalized to other disease states and immunological phenotypes. In a later analysis, HLA-associated TCR beta chains showed more clonal expansion and lower generation probabilities than non-associated chains that were equally common. In an earlier analysis of around 600 of the donors, most TCR beta V segments appeared in productive rearrangements about 90% or about 30% of the time, broadly matching IMGT annotations. A cluster of highly shared sequence variants was judged likely to be a technical artifact of the sequencing pipeline. Because counts were too low, about 18 rarely observed V segments, including chromosome 9 orphons, were excluded from the earlier analysis of fewer than 650 of the donors. A later analysis associated about 17,000 TCR beta sequences with specific HLA alleles at a false discovery rate of 0.05. The only immune exposure information available for the cohort was CMV serostatus. Sequencing depth was assumed to be roughly uniform across donors in the presence/absence analyses, though that assumption may not hold. Because some donors lacked HLA typing at each locus, the association tests relied only on the typed subset. This cohort had only TCR beta chains sequenced, and the lack of alpha or paired-chain data limited which features could be detected.

The method was the immunoSEQ multiplex PCR assay. A mixture of 60 forward primers for TCR Vbeta segments and 13 reverse primers for TCR Jbeta segments was used in the multiplex PCR. A multiplex PCR assay on genomic DNA amplified the CDR3 region of rearranged TCR beta genes. On the Illumina HiSeq System, the amplified TCR beta libraries were sequenced as 87-base-pair reads. On the study's bioinformatics: Across the 640 or so repertoires, a later analysis counted 80 million or so unique TCR beta chains, around 11 million of which were shared by at least two donors. Raw reads were error-corrected and collapsed into unique sequences by a nearest-neighbor algorithm in which closely related sequences were merged to remove PCR and sequencing errors. To assign V, D and J gene segments, CDR3 sequences were aligned to IMGT reference sequences. For a sequence to be retained, a match of at least six nucleotides was required to both a V gene segment and a J gene segment. Rearrangements were classified as productive when the CDR3 lacked stop codons and remained in frame with V and J, and all other rearrangements were classified as non-productive. Following IMGT convention, CDR3 was defined as the stretch from the second conserved V-encoded cysteine to the conserved J-encoded phenylalanine. In an earlier analysis of approximately 500 of the donors, sequences lacking an unambiguous match to a single V gene segment were excluded. An earlier analysis of 587 of the donors classified V segments as functional when productive rearrangements were above 56.7% and as segregating when the standard deviation between donors was above 5%. A statistical classification framework was built to diagnose cytomegalovirus status from the catalog of TCR beta chain sequences. A later analysis assigned V and J genes by comparing TCR nucleotide sequences with IMGT/GENE-DB human TR gene sequences. The TCRdist pipeline was used in a later analysis to assign CDR3 sequences and most-parsimonious VDJ recombination scenarios. In a later analysis, every TCR beta chain was defined by the combination of its CDR3 amino acid sequence and its V-gene family, and reads without a unique V-gene family were dropped. A later analysis removed several hundred highly shared, low-generation-probability nucleotide sequences to deal with suspected cross-contamination and a sequencing artifact. In a later analysis, a clonal expansion index was calculated for each public chain from normalized within-repertoire ranks of inferred template counts. A later analysis computed generation probabilities with a VDJ recombination model fitted to out-of-frame rearrangements, and checked the results against IGoR. In a later analysis, TCR-TCR, TCR-HLA and TCR-CMV co-occurrence was scored with hypergeometric tests, and a repertoire-size bias correction was applied to TCR pairs. To estimate false discovery rates, a later analysis permuted the HLA or CMV assignments 20 times. In a later analysis, co-occurring TCRs were grouped using DBSCAN, with TCRdist sequence similarity added in when clustering inside HLA-allele-positive subsets. Repertoires with fewer than 30,000 or more than 120,000 public chains were left out of co-occurrence clustering, as were about five repertoires with anomalous nucleotide sharing. TCRdb re-hosts the immuneACCESS table, in-frame sequences only. Its copies lack some clones; in the studies checked, an unresolved V gene accounts for under half of them, and the cause for the rest is not known. That table supplies the V and J calls and clone size; D and trimming were determined from the DNA. In all, the sample holds roughly 110,000 clones, and over 65% of those were seen once. The ten largest clones capture around 15% of the sample.

The cohort was made up of 666 healthy bone marrow donors. All cohort members were sampled while nominally healthy, although unrecorded immune exposures were likely present. The donor was CMV seropositive and belonged to the group of 250 to 300 seropositive cohort members. Every donor gave a peripheral blood sample, and the peripheral blood mononuclear cells from that sample were used for TCR beta sequencing. Genomic DNA extraction from the blood cell samples was performed with the Qiagen DNeasy Blood Extraction Kit. A note on this clone: Its target antigen remains unknown. No base quality values were provided; no much bigger clone lies one nucleotide off.

Sequenced sample: PBMCs. The sequence was obtained from a woman aged 40 to 49 in good health and CMV-seropositive.

The nucleotides read TGTGCCAGCAGCTTAGGAGCAGGGGTGGGAACTGAAGCTTTCTTT. Translated, it reads CASSLGAGVGTEAFF. Recombination linked TRBV7-9 to TRBJ1-1, with a tentative D gene TRBD1 over 6 matching bases. The germline V gene (reference sequence) supplies CDR1 SEHNR and CDR2 FQNEAQ. The germline ends are 14 bases apart after V is trimmed by 1 base and J by 5 bases. The CDR3 has 15 amino acids, counting the end cysteine and phenylalanine. Just CDR3 DNA is preserved here, 45 bases in frame from base 1.